These 10 T cell receptor beta chains were all obtained from the same sample, sequenced in a study of shared clonotypes between healthy human individuals. Assay: immunoSEQ multiplex PCR; the TCRdb copy retains only in-frame clones and omits some. The sample shows around 1.9 million clones, roughly 95% of them seen only once. Naive CD8 cells were CD45RO-negative, positively selected for CCR7, excluding terminally differentiated effector memory CD45RA+ cells. Sequencing input: naive CD8+ T cells from PBMCs. The receptors were sampled from a man between 18 and 35 years old in good health. Some clones in this sample may be carry-over from other donors' samples.

This sequence joins TRBV7-9 and TRBJ2-3; the D is unclear. Germline V gene sequence: CDR1 SEHNR, CDR2 FQNEAQ (reference sequence). The germline V and J ends were trimmed by 3 bases and 2 bases, with 12 bases remaining between them. There are 15 residues in the CDR3. CDR3 bases: TGTGCCAGCAGCTTTCTTTCGGAGACCACAGATACGCAGTATTTT. It translates to CASSFLSETTDTQYF.

The chain employs TRBV27 and TRBJ2-7, with 8 bases lining up with TRBD1. Per the germline V gene, CDR1 is MNHEY and CDR2 is SMNVEV (reference sequence). V dropped 3 bases and J dropped 6; count of bases not matched to a gene: 16. The CDR3 totals 17 residues. The CDR3 region is CASSLGTLRDRRSEQYF. DNA of the CDR3: TGTGCCAGCAGTTTGGGGACCCTCCGGGACAGGCGGAGCGAGCAGTACTTC.

The J gene is TRBJ2-1, the V gene TRBV27, with 7 nucleotides matching TRBD1. CDR1 and CDR2 (germline): MNHEY, SMNVEV (reference sequence). V was clipped by 9 bases and J by 4 bases; unmatched bases: 15. The CDR3 is made up of 16 amino acids. The CDR3 nucleotides are TGTGCCAGTAAACACAGGGGCCCCAACCTATACAATGAGCAGTTCTTC. Translated, it gives CASKHRGPNLYNEQFF.

This rearrangement joins TRBV11-2 to TRBJ2-3; 7 bases line up with TRBD2. The length of the CDR3 is 15 residues. The trim removed 4 bases at V and 6 bases at J, leaving 10 bases unmatched. CDR1 and CDR2 from the germline V gene are SGHAT and FQNNGV. The CDR3 coding sequence is TGTGCCAGCAGCTCCTACTCGACTAGCCCGGATACGCAGTATTTT. Protein product: CASSSYSTSPDTQYF.

This chain links TRBV11-2 with TRBJ1-2; no clear D gene. There are 11 residues in the CDR3. V was cut by 4 bases and J by 8 bases, with 8 bases left in between. Germline CDR1 is SGHAT and CDR2 is FQNNGV. The CDR3 DNA follows: TGTGCCAGCAGCTCCCAACCGGGCTACACCTTC. It specifies CASSSQPGYTF.

The table lists this clone with a count of one. This chain connects TRBV27 to TRBJ2-1; no clear D. V dropped 5 bases and J dropped 6 bases, with 17 bases sitting between them. The CDR3 is made up of 15 amino acids. Germline V gene sequence: CDR1 MNHEY, CDR2 SMNVEV (reference sequence). DNA of the CDR3: TGTGCCAGCAGTCCACGACTCCCTTGGGGCAATGAGCAGTTCTTC. Protein: CASSPRLPWGNEQFF.

The genes are TRBV4-2 and TRBJ2-6; unclear D gene. V was clipped by 1 base and J by 0 bases, with 10 bases between them. From germline, CDR1 is LGHNA and CDR2 YNFKEQ. This CDR3 has 17 residues. The CDR3 loop is CASSQVYSISGANVLTF. In DNA, the CDR3 is TGTGCCAGCAGCCAAGTTTATAGCATCTCTGGGGCCAACGTCCTGACTTTC.

The chain links TRBV7-9 to TRBJ2-1, with D possibly called TRBD1 or TRBD2 (5 bases each). Germline lookup yields CDR1 SEHNR and CDR2 FQNEAQ (reference sequence). The CDR3 is made up of 12 amino acids. The V and J ends lost 4 bases and 7 bases respectively, with 8 bases between them. The chain's CDR3 is CASSWDGNEQFF. In DNA form, the CDR3 reads TGTGCCAGCAGCTGGGACGGAAATGAGCAGTTCTTC.

With respect to this clone: This sample includes further DNA sequences coding for the same CDR3. The chain joins TRBV6-5 to TRBJ1-1; a weak D match, TRBD1 (6 bases). Germline CDR1 MNHEY, CDR2 SVGAGI. This CDR3 region has 13 residues. Trimming took off 4 bases at V and 1 base at J, with 7 bases between the two ends. The CDR3 protein is CASSLGGNTEAFF. In nucleotides, the CDR3 is TGTGCCAGCAGTTTAGGGGGGAACACTGAAGCTTTCTTT.

The chain couples TRBV2 to TRBJ2-7, with 8 bases aligning to TRBD2. Trimming cost V 9 bases and J 6 bases; bases outside gene matches: 10. In germline, CDR1 is SNHLY, CDR2 FYNNEI. This CDR3 has 13 residues. CDR3: CARTGTREGEQYF. The CDR3 DNA is TGTGCCAGGACCGGGACTAGAGAGGGCGAGCAGTACTTC.